This entry features one T cell receptor beta chain sequence. This table comes from immunoSEQ multiplex PCR, and its TCRdb copy is limited to in-frame clones, with some not included. The data show hundreds of thousands of clones, with 88% seen just once and roughly 0.0097% held by the top ten. The source of the sample is a study of shared T cell receptors in the human thymus. The sample also formed part of further work on human thymus T cells. That study reports: Resections from corrective heart surgery provided thymus tissue. Biased V and J segment usage appeared in thymus and peripheral blood. The related literature has documented a marked overlap of thymic repertoires among unrelated individuals.

This receptor was taken from a boy under two years old with a congenital heart defect. The sequenced material came from thymocytes.

The CDR3 DNA reads as TGCGCCAGCAGCCAAGATGTCCAGCGCAGTAATGAAAAACTGTTTTTT. It yields the protein CASSQDVQRSNEKLFF. J is TRBJ1-4 and V is TRBV4-1; D remains ambiguous. CDR1 and CDR2 from the germline V gene are MGHRA and YSYEKL. Trimming removed 0 bases from V and 4 bases from J, with 12 bases in between. The CDR3 length is 16 residues.